The T cell receptor (beta chain) under discussion was sequenced for a study of T cell repertoires in cytomegalovirus infection. Study-level information: It was the public TCR beta signatures that indicated both CMV infection and matching HLA type.

MiXCR was run by TCRdb on the reads, yielding one entry per CDR3 protein. The sample yields about 310,000 distinct CDR3 sequences, roughly a sixth seen once. This clonotype was seen at least ten times. Its cognate antigen is unknown. Germline CDR1 and CDR2: SGHTA and FQGNSA. Trimming took 7 bases from V and 5 from J, leaving 18 bases between them. The CDR3 spans 16 residues. Whole-study findings and limits: CMV-specific TCR beta clonotypes restricted by HLA-C dominated the ex vivo response. Cumulative frequency of public TCR beta families picked out carriers of CMV plus the relevant HLA.

The sequence was collected from a human donor in good health (CMV status not recorded). Some clones in this sample may be carry-over from other donors' samples. The chain links TRBV7-2 to TRBJ1-6, with unresolved D. Sequences were obtained from PBMCs. The CDR3 protein is CASTLQSTRDNSPLHF. CDR3 coding DNA: TGTGCCAGCACCCTACAAAGCACGCGGGATAATTCACCCCTCCACTTT.